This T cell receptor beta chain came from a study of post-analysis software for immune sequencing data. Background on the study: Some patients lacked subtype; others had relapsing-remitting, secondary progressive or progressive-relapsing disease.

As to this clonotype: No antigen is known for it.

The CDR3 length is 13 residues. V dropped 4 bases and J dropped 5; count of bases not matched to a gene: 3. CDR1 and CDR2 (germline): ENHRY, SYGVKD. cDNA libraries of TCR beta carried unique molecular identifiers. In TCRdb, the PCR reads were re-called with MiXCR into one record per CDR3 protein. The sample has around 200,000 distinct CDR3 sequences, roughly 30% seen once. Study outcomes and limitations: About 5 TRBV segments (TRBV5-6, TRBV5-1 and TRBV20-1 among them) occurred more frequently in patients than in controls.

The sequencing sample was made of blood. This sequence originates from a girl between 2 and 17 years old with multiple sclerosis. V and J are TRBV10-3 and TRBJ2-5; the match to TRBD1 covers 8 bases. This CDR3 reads CAISVDREETQYF. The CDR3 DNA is TGTGCCATCAGTGTGGACAGGGAGGAGACCCAGTACTTC.